A single T cell receptor beta chain is shown here with its context. No antigen is known for it. The table came from immunoSEQ multiplex PCR; TCRdb's copy has only in-frame clones and leaves some out. The table lists some 550,000 clones, about 96% of them singletons. This sample is drawn from a study of shared clonotypes between healthy human individuals. Study results and caveats: Rarefaction analysis demonstrated incomplete sorted-subset sequencing notwithstanding large depth.

Nashville, Tennessee was home to all donors, each a Caucasian adult. CD45RA+ naive and CD45RA-negative memory subsets were separated from CD4+ cells. Germline loops: CDR1 GTSNPN, CDR2 SVGIG (reference sequence). V lost 8 bases, J lost 2 bases, and 3 bases stayed unmatched. This CDR3 has 12 amino acids. J is TRBJ2-7 and V is TRBV30; 10 bases are shared with TRBD2. This TCR was recovered from a woman in her thirties in good health. The specimen sequenced was naive CD4+ T cells sorted from blood. This sample's subset: CD45RA+ positively selected. This chain's CDR3 is CATTSGPYEQYF. For the CDR3, the DNA is TGTGCCACGACTAGCGGGCCCTACGAGCAGTACTTC.